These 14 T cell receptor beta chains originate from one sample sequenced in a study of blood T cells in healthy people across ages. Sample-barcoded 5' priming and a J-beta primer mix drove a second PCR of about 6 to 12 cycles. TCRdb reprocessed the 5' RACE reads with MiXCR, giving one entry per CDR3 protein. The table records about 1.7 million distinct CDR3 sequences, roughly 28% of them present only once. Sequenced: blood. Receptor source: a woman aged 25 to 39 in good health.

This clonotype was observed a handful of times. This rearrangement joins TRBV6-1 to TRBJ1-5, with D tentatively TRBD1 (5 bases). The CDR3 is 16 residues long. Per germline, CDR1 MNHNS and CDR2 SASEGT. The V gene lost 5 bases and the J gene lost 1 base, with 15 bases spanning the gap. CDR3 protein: CASSPWTGASNQPQHF. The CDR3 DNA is TGTGCCAGCAGTCCATGGACTGGGGCCAGCAATCAGCCCCAGCATTTT.

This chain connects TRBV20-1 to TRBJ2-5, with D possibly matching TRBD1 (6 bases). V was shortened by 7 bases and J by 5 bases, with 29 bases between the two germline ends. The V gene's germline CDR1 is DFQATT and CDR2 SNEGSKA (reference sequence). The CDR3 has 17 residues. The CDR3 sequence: CSVLGLFGSTQGETQYF. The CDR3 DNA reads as TGCAGTGTTCTAGGGCTGTTTGGGTCGACTCAGGGGGAGACCCAGTACTTC.

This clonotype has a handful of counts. The CDR3: CSAKGLAGVNGELFF. Written as DNA, the CDR3 is TGCAGCGCCAAGGGACTAGCGGGAGTAAACGGGGAGCTGTTTTTT. V gene TRBV29-1 combines with J gene TRBJ2-2; 14 bases are shared with TRBD2. Germline V gene sequence: CDR1 SQVTM, CDR2 ANQGSEA. This CDR3 contains 15 residues. V trimming: 7 bases; J trimming: 7 bases; junction bases outside the gene matches: 8.

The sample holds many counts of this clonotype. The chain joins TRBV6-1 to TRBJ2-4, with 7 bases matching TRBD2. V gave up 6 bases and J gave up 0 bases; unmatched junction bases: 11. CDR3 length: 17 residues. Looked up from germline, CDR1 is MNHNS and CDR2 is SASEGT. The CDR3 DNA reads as TGTGCCAGCAGCCCCTGGGACCTAGCGGTAGCCAAAAACATTCAGTACTTC. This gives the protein CASSPWDLAVAKNIQYF.

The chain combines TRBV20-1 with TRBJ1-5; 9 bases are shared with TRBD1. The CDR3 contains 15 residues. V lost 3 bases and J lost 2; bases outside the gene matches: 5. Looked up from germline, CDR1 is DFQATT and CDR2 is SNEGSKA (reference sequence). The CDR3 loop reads CSASYRGLGNQPQHF. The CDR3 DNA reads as TGCAGTGCTAGTTACAGGGGGCTCGGCAATCAGCCCCAGCATTTT.

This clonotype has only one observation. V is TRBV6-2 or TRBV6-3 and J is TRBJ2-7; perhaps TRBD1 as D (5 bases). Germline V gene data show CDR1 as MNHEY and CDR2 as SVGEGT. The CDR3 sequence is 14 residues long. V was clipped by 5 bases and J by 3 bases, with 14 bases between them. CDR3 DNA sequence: TGTGCCAGCAGTCAACACAGGAAACGCTACGAGCAGTACTTC. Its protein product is CASSQHRKRYEQYF.

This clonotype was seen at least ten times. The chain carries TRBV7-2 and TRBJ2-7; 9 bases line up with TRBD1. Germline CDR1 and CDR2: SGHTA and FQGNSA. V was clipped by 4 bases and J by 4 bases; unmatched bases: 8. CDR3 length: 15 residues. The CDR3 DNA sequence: TGTGCCAGCAGCTCACCCGGGACAGGGATTTACGAGCAGTACTTC. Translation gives CASSSPGTGIYEQYF.

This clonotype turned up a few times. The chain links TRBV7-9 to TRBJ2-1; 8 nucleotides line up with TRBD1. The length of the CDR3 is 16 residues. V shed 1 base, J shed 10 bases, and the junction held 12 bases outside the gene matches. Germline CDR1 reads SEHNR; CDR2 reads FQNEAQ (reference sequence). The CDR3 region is CASSLVVGQGPGEQFF. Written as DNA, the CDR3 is TGTGCCAGCAGCTTAGTAGTTGGACAGGGTCCGGGGGAGCAGTTCTTC. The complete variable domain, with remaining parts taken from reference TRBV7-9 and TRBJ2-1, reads DTGVSQNPRHKITKRGQNVTFRCDPISEHNRLYWYRQTLGQGPEFLTYFQNEAQLEKSRLLSDRFSAERPKGSFSTLEIQRTEQGDSAMYLCASSLVVGQGPGEQFFGPGTRLTVL.

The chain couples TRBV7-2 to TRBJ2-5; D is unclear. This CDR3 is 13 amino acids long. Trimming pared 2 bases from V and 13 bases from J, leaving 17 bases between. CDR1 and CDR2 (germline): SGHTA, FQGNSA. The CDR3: CASSLKMETSWYF. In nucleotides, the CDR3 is TGTGCCAGCAGCTTAAAGATGGAGACATCCTGGTACTTC.

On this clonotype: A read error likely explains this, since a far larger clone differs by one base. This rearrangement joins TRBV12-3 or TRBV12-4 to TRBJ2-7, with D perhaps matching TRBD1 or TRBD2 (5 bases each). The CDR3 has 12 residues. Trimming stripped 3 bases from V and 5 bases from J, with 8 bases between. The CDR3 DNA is TGTGCCAGCAGTTTGGGGGAACACGAGCAGTACTTC. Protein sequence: CASSLGEHEQYF.

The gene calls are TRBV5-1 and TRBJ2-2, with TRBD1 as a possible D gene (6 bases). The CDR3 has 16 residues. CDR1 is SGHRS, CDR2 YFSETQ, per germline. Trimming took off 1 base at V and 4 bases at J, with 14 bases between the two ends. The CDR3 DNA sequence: TGCGCCAGCAGCTTGCGAGGGGGACCTTCCACCGGGGAGCTGTTTTTT. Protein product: CASSLRGGPSTGELFF. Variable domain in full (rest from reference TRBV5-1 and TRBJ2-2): KAGVTQTPRYLIKTRGQQVTLSCSPISGHRSVSWYQQTPGQGLQFLFEYFSETQRNKGNFPGRFSGRQFSNSRSEMNVSTLELGDSALYLCASSLRGGPSTGELFFGEGSRLTVL.

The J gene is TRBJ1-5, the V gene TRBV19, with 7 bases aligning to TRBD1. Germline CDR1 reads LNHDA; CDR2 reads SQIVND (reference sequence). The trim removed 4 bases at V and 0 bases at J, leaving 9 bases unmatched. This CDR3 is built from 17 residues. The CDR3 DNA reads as TGTGCCAGTAGTACGAATAGGGGGCATTATAGCAATCAGCCCCAGCATTTT. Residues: CASSTNRGHYSNQPQHF.

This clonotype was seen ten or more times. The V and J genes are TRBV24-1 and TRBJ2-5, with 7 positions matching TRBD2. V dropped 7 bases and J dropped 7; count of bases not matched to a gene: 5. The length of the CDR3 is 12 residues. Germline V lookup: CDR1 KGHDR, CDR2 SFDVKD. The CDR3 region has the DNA TGTGCCACCAGCCGGGAGGATGGGACCCAGTACTTC. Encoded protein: CATSREDGTQYF.

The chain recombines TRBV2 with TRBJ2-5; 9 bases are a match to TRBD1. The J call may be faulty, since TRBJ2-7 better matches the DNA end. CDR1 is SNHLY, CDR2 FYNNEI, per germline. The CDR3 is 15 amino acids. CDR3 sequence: CASSERTGEEDEQYF. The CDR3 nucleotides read TGTGCCAGCAGTGAAAGGACAGGGGAAGAGGACGAGCAGTACTTC.